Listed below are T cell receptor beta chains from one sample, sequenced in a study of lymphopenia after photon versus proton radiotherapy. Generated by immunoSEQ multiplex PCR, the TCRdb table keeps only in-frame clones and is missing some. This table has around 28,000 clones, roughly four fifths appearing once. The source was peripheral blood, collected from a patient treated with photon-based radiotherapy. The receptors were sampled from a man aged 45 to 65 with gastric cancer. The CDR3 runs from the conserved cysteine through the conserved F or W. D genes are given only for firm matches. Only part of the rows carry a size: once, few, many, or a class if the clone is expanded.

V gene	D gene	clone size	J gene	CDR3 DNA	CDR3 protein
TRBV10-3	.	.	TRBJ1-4	TGTGCCATCAACCGCGACCCTAATGAAAAACTGTTTTTT	CAINRDPNEKLFF
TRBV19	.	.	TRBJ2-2	TGTGCCAGTAGTCTATCATCCGGGGAGCTGTTTTTT	CASSLSSGELFF
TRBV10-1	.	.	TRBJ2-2	TGCGCCAGCAGCCGTAACAGGGAGCGAACCGGGGAGCTGTTTTTT	CASSRNRERTGELFF
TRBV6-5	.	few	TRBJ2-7	TGTGCCAGCAGTTCCGGGACTGGTATACACGAGCAGTACTTC	CASSSGTGIHEQYF
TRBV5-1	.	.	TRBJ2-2	TGCGCCAGCAGCTACAGTTTGAACACCGGGGAGCTGTTTTTT	CASSYSLNTGELFF
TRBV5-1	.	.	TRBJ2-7	TGCGCCAGCAGCTTACCGACACCCTACGAGCAGTACTTC	CASSLPTPYEQYF
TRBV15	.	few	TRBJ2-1	TGTGCCACCAGCCCCGTGTTGGGCGGGTACAATGAGCAGTTCTTC	CATSPVLGGYNEQFF
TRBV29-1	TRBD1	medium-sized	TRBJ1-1	TGCAGCGCAAGGGACAGCATGAACACTGAAGCTTTCTTT	CSARDSMNTEAFF
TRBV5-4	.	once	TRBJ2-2	TGTGCCAGCAACTCTATTCCGGGAAATACCGGGGAGCTGTTTTTT	CASNSIPGNTGELFF
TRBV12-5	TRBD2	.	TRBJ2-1	TGTGCTAGTGGTGCCCCCACTAGCGGGGGGGGTATGTATGAGCAGTTCTTC	CASGAPTSGGGMYEQFF
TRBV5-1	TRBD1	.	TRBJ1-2	TGCGCCAGCAGCTTAGGGACAGGACTGGATGGCTACACCTTC	CASSLGTGLDGYTF
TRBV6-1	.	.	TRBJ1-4	TGTGCCAGCAGTGAACCTAGTACGAATCCTAAGGGAAAACTGTTTTTT	CASSEPSTNPKGKLFF
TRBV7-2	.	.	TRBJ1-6	TGTGCCAGCAGCTTTCGGGTCTCCTATAATTCACCCCTCCACTTT	CASSFRVSYNSPLHF